These 30 T cell receptor beta chains were all obtained from the same sample, sequenced in a study of vaccination and CD4 T cells after COVID-19. Their antigen targets remain unknown. Once obtained from cultured CD4+ T cells, the DNA was sequenced using the Oncomine TCR Beta short-read assay. TCRdb fed the PCR reads into MiXCR, producing one record per CDR3 protein. The sample contains 8,500 to 14,000 distinct CDR3 sequences, approximately 70% of which appear only once. Treatment noted: roughly 10-day PBMC culture with coronavirus spike peptide pools or control peptides (ViraFEST assay). The source material was CD4+ T cells from blood, cultured in vitro. Every receptor here comes from a human donor who had recovered from COVID-19.

The rearrangement links TRBV19 to TRBJ1-5, with D possibly being TRBD1 (5 bases). The CDR3 is 17 amino acids. V lost 5 bases, J lost 3 bases, and 20 bases lay in between. Looked up from germline, CDR1 is LNHDA and CDR2 is SQIVND (reference sequence). The CDR3 DNA reads TGTGCCAGTAGTCCCCGACAGACGAAGGCTTTCAATCAGCCCCAGCATTTT. Its translation: CASSPRQTKAFNQPQHF.

As DNA, the CDR3 is TGTGCCACCAGTGATGCCGGGACATTTTCCTACGAGCAGTACTTC. Its translation is CATSDAGTFSYEQYF. J is TRBJ2-7 and V is TRBV24-1; maybe TRBD1 (6 bases). Germline V lookup: CDR1 KGHDR, CDR2 SFDVKD. V was cut by 3 bases and J by 1 base, with 12 bases left in between. The CDR3 spans 15 residues.

V usage is TRBV6-5 and J usage is TRBJ1-5; no definite D call. The V gene lost 0 bases and the J gene lost 3 bases, with 3 bases spanning the gap. The CDR3 has 13 amino acids. The V gene's germline CDR1 is MNHEY and CDR2 SVGAGI. For the CDR3, the DNA is TGTGCCAGCAGTTACTCGTACAATCAGCCCCAGCATTTT. Translation gives CASSYSYNQPQHF.

V gene TRBV2 combines with J gene TRBJ1-5; D perhaps matches TRBD1 (5 bases). V gave up 3 bases and J gave up 3 bases, with 9 bases separating them. The germline CDR1 and CDR2 sequences are SNHLY and FYNNEI. The length of the CDR3 is 14 residues. CDR3 region: CASSDRVVNQPQHF. The CDR3, as DNA: TGTGCCAGCAGTGACAGGGTGGTCAATCAGCCCCAGCATTTT.

The rearrangement uses TRBV20-1 and TRBJ1-5; 7 bases agree with TRBD1. This CDR3 is 14 amino acids long. V was clipped by 1 base and J by 2 bases; unmatched bases: 2. Germline values: CDR1 DFQATT, CDR2 SNEGSKA (reference sequence). The CDR3 is CSARGQGGNQPQHF. The CDR3 nucleotides read TGCAGTGCTAGAGGACAGGGCGGCAATCAGCCCCAGCATTTT.

The chain joins TRBV10-3 to TRBJ2-3; the match to TRBD2 covers 11 bases. Germline V gives CDR1 ENHRY, CDR2 SYGVKD. With V trimmed by 0 bases and J by 4 bases, 0 bases remained unmatched. The CDR3 covers 15 residues. As DNA, the CDR3 is TGTGCCATCAGTGAGTCGACTAGCGGGGCAGATACGCAGTATTTT. It is translated as CAISESTSGADTQYF.

This clonotype was found once. The gene calls are TRBV28 and TRBJ1-5; D possibly corresponds to TRBD1 (5 bases). The CDR3 contains 14 residues. With 3 bases removed from V and 6 bases from J, the gap between germline ends came to 12 bases. Per the germline V gene, CDR1 is MDHEN and CDR2 is SYDVKM. The CDR3 coding sequence is TGTGCCAGCAGTTTCGTGGGGCTGGGTCAGCCCCAGCATTTT. The encoded protein is CASSFVGLGQPQHF.

V usage is TRBV28 and J usage is TRBJ1-1, with unresolved D. This CDR3 has 12 amino acids. Germline CDR1 reads MDHEN; CDR2 reads SYDVKM. With 7 bases removed from V and 5 bases from J, the gap between germline ends came to 11 bases. CDR3 nucleotide sequence: TGTGCCAGCATCTTAGCCGGGACTGAAGCTTTCTTT. Translation gives CASILAGTEAFF.

V usage is TRBV18 and J usage is TRBJ2-2; 9 bases map to TRBD1. The V and J ends lost 2 bases and 4 bases, in that order; junction bases with no gene match: 2. The CDR3 totals 15 residues. Germline V gives CDR1 KGHSH, CDR2 LQKENI. The CDR3 coding sequence is TGTGCCAGCTCACCAGGGACAGGGTTCACCGGGGAGCTGTTTTTT. Its protein product is CASSPGTGFTGELFF.

This sequence joins TRBV6-5 and TRBJ2-3, with D uncertain. The CDR3 loop spans 14 amino acids. V was shortened by 2 bases and J by 6 bases, with 12 bases between the two germline ends. Per the germline V gene, CDR1 is MNHEY and CDR2 is SVGAGI. The CDR3: CASSYTFASDTQYF. CDR3 sequence (DNA): TGTGCCAGCAGTTACACCTTTGCCTCTGATACGCAGTATTTT.

The CDR3 sequence: CASSSSRWREAGGPGKNIQYF. The CDR3 region has the DNA TGTGCCAGCAGTAGTTCCCGGTGGCGGGAGGCGGGAGGGCCCGGGAAAAACATTCAGTACTTC. This sequence joins TRBV6-1 and TRBJ2-4; 9 bases match TRBD2. V was pared by 5 bases and J by 4 bases, with 24 bases of the junction left unmatched. Germline-derived CDR1 and CDR2 are MNHNS and SASEGT. This CDR3 has 21 amino acids.

The chain recombines TRBV20-1 with TRBJ2-7; 7 bases are a match to TRBD2. CDR1 is DFQATT and CDR2 is SNEGSKA in the germline V gene (reference sequence). The length of the CDR3 is 14 residues. Trimming at V came to 0 bases and at J to 2 bases, leaving 4 bases not matched to a gene. CDR3 protein: CSARERGNTYEQYF. In DNA, the CDR3 is TGCAGTGCTAGAGAGCGGGGGAACACCTACGAGCAGTACTTC.

The chain employs TRBV18 and TRBJ1-4; a possible D gene is TRBD1 (5 bases). Between the trimmed V and J ends, which lost 3 bases and 4 bases, there was a span of 12 bases. Germline-derived CDR1 and CDR2 are KGHSH and LQKENI. The CDR3 runs to 15 residues. CDR3 region: CASSPPGVGNEKLFF. In DNA, the CDR3 is TGTGCCAGCTCACCTCCGGGGGTGGGTAATGAAAAACTGTTTTTT.

The sample holds a few counts of this clonotype. The chain links TRBV7-2 to TRBJ2-3; D remains ambiguous. The germline V gene encodes CDR1 SGHTA and CDR2 FQGNSA. V was shortened by 1 base and J by 3 bases, with 5 bases between the two germline ends. The CDR3 has 13 amino acids. The CDR3 DNA sequence: TGTGCCAGCAGCTTAGGGTGGACAGATACGCAGTATTTT. Translating it yields CASSLGWTDTQYF.

CDR3 sequence reads: CASSLYRAGANTEAFF. The CDR3 nucleotides are TGTGCCAGCAGCTTGTATCGGGCAGGGGCGAACACTGAAGCTTTCTTT. The chain carries TRBV7-2 and TRBJ1-1; weak D call: TRBD1 (6 bases). CDR3 length: 16 amino acids. V was trimmed by 3 bases and J by 1 base, leaving 15 bases between them. CDR1 is SGHTA, CDR2 FQGNSA, per germline.

The rearrangement uses TRBV4-1 and TRBJ1-2; 10 bases are a match to TRBD1. Germline CDR1 and CDR2: MGHRA and YSYEKL. V gave up 2 bases and J gave up 2 bases; unmatched junction bases: 5. The length of the CDR3 is 16 residues. CDR3 sequence reads: CASSQTGQGPNYGYTF. The CDR3 bases are TGCGCCAGCAGCCAAACGGGACAGGGGCCAAACTATGGCTACACCTTC.

This clonotype was counted a single time. V usage is TRBV6-1 and J usage is TRBJ2-1, with TRBD2 matching 14 bases. The V gene end was trimmed by 6 bases and the J gene end by 6 bases; junction bases not matched to a gene: 7. From germline, CDR1 is MNHNS and CDR2 SASEGT. The CDR3 contains 16 residues. The CDR3, as DNA: TGTGCCAGCAGGGACGGGACTAGCGGGAGAGGCAATGAGCAGTTCTTC. Its protein is CASRDGTSGRGNEQFF.

This chain connects TRBV28 to TRBJ1-1; the match to TRBD1 covers 7 bases. After removal of 4 bases from V and 4 bases from J, the junction contained 9 bases not matched to a gene. CDR1 is MDHEN and CDR2 is SYDVKM in the germline V gene. The CDR3 length is 15 residues. The CDR3 DNA follows: TGTGCCAGCAGTTCTCTACAGGGGAGAAGCACTGAAGCTTTCTTT. Protein: CASSSLQGRSTEAFF.

The chain recombines TRBV20-1 with TRBJ1-6, with 8 bases matching TRBD1. This CDR3 region has 14 residues. The V and J ends lost 6 bases and 6 bases, in that order; junction bases with no gene match: 7. CDR1 is DFQATT and CDR2 is SNEGSKA in the germline V gene (reference sequence). The CDR3 DNA reads TGCAGTGCACCGACAGGGGCTGGTAATTCACCCCTCCACTTT. Translating gives CSAPTGAGNSPLHF.

This rearrangement joins TRBV20-1 to TRBJ1-6, with no clear D. Germline-derived CDR1 and CDR2 are DFQATT and SNEGSKA (reference sequence). This CDR3 comprises 15 residues. Trimming pared 3 bases from V and 7 bases from J, leaving 16 bases between. As DNA, the CDR3 is TGCAGTGCTAGGGCTCCCCCGGCAGCAAATTCACCCCTCCACTTT. It yields the protein CSARAPPAANSPLHF.

This clonotype was seen only a few times. The genes are TRBV7-2 and TRBJ1-2; a possible D gene is TRBD1 (6 bases). V was pared by 5 bases and J by 4 bases, with 20 bases between. The germline V gene encodes CDR1 SGHTA and CDR2 FQGNSA. There are 16 residues in the CDR3. CDR3 bases: TGTGCCAGCAGCCGCCCGGGAGGGGGGTATAGCTATGGCTACACCTTC. Translated, it gives CASSRPGGGYSYGYTF.

The chain combines TRBV20-1 with TRBJ1-1, with D maybe TRBD1 (6 bases). From germline, CDR1 is DFQATT and CDR2 SNEGSKA (reference sequence). Deletions cut 0 bases from V and 1 base from J, with 9 bases between. This CDR3 region has 14 residues. CDR3 loop: CSARETGRNTEAFF. The CDR3 DNA follows: TGCAGTGCTAGAGAAACAGGGAGGAACACTGAAGCTTTCTTT.

The chain is built from TRBV7-9 and TRBJ1-2; D not resolved. The V gene's germline CDR1 is SEHNR and CDR2 FQNEAQ (reference sequence). With 2 bases removed from V and 8 bases from J, the gap between germline ends came to 9 bases. The length of the CDR3 is 12 residues. The CDR3 here is CASSLRGGGYTF. The CDR3 nucleotides are TGTGCCAGCAGCTTACGAGGCGGCGGCTACACCTTC.

The J gene is TRBJ1-5, the V gene TRBV7-2; D is undetermined. CDR1 is SGHTA and CDR2 is FQGNSA in the germline V gene. CDR3 length: 13 residues. V was clipped by 5 bases and J by 3 bases, with 8 bases between them. Here the CDR3 reads CASSPDYNQPQHF. CDR3 nucleotides: TGTGCCAGCAGCCCCGATTACAATCAGCCCCAGCATTTT.

The DNA for the CDR3 is TGTGCCAGCAGACCGACAGTCGACGGGACCCAGTACTTC. Translated: CASRPTVDGTQYF. The rearrangement uses TRBV5-4 and TRBJ2-5, with D possibly TRBD1 on 5 matching bases. The CDR3 has 13 amino acids. Germline values: CDR1 SGHNT, CDR2 YYREEE (reference sequence). The V and J ends lost 5 bases and 7 bases respectively, with 15 bases between them.

The chain couples TRBV19 to TRBJ1-5; 7 nucleotides line up with TRBD1. Per the germline V gene, CDR1 is LNHDA and CDR2 is SQIVND (reference sequence). The CDR3 covers 15 residues. V shed 5 bases and J 4 bases; nucleotides not matched to a gene: 8. CDR3 sequence (DNA): TGTGCCAGTAGTTACGTAACAGGGGCAAATCAGCCCCAGCATTTT. Translation: CASSYVTGANQPQHF.

A few counts support this clonotype. This chain joins TRBV19 and TRBJ1-2; D is perhaps TRBD1 (5 bases). Between the trimmed V and J ends, which lost 4 bases and 3 bases, there was a span of 18 bases. This CDR3 spans 16 amino acids. Germline V lookup: CDR1 LNHDA, CDR2 SQIVND (reference sequence). CDR3 loop: CASSNPSAGIYYGYTF. In nucleotides, the CDR3 is TGTGCCAGTAGTAACCCCTCGGCAGGGATCTACTATGGCTACACCTTC.

This clonotype occurred once. The CDR3 sequence: CASSLSGGDNGYTF. CDR3 coding DNA: TGTGCCAGCAGCTTATCAGGGGGCGATAATGGCTACACCTTC. The chain is built from TRBV5-4 and TRBJ1-2; 8 nucleotides line up with TRBD1. The trim removed 2 bases at V and 6 bases at J, leaving 6 bases unmatched. CDR1 is SGHNT, CDR2 YYREEE, per germline (reference sequence). This CDR3 is built from 14 residues.

This chain uses TRBV7-2 with TRBJ1-2; weak D call: TRBD1 (5 bases). The CDR3 has 14 amino acids. V was shortened by 6 bases and J by 3 bases, with 14 bases between the two germline ends. Germline V gene sequence: CDR1 SGHTA, CDR2 FQGNSA. In DNA, the CDR3 is TGTGCCAGCAGTGGGGCCTGGGGCGACTATGGCTACACCTTC. Its translation is CASSGAWGDYGYTF.

The DNA of the CDR3 is TGTGCCACCAGTGATTTAGCAGTCTCAGGAGCAGATACGCAGTATTTT. It encodes CATSDLAVSGADTQYF. V usage is TRBV24-1 and J usage is TRBJ2-3, with unresolved D. The V end lost 1 base, the J end lost 4 bases, and 14 bases lay between the germline ends. The CDR3 is made up of 16 amino acids. CDR1 is KGHDR and CDR2 is SFDVKD in the germline V gene.